This T cell receptor beta chain was identified in a study of neurological immune-mediated disorders (dated by TCRdb to the late 2010s). With regard to the full study: Among the 35 or so multiple sclerosis patients, relapsing-remitting MS was present in 31 and secondary progressive MS was present in 3. Using UMI-based sequencing, the study compared peripheral blood TCR-beta repertoires from patients with HTLV-I-associated myelopathy (HAM/TSP), patients with multiple sclerosis, and healthy controls. The approximately 110 TCR-beta libraries covered PBMC samples along with longitudinal samples, technical triplicates, and paired sorted CD4+ and CD8+ T-cell subsets. The cohort was made up of around 70 subjects, consisting of some 15 HAM/TSP patients, some 35 multiple sclerosis patients and 20 healthy controls.

Trimming takes 0 bases from V and 3 bases from J, and the germline ends sit 7 bases apart. From cysteine to phenylalanine, the CDR3 is 13 amino acids long. CDR3 DNA is the only sequence kept; it has 39 bases, read in frame from the first base. The germline V gene provides CDR1 SGHRS and CDR2 YFSETQ. This clonotype was recorded many times. Its antigen is unknown. Base qualities are not recorded, but no much larger clone differs from it by a single base. To synthesize cDNA, template-switch 5'RACE was performed with a primer carrying a 10-nucleotide random unique molecular identifier so that each TCR transcript was tagged. Each sequencing run produced over 190 million TCR-beta sequences covering 15-18 subjects. Total RNA was extracted with the RNeasy kit. The KAPA Real-time Library Amplification kit was used to amplify TCR-beta VDJ regions with primers targeting the TCR constant region and the 5'RACE anchor. Sample indexes and Illumina adaptors were added in a first PCR, after which library yield was increased in a second PCR. After Ampure bead purification, the TCR product of roughly 650 bp was size-selected on a 2% E-gel SizeSelection system. Before pooling, library quality was checked on a Bioanalyzer, concentration was measured with Qubit, and libraries were quantified with the Kapa Library Quantification kit. An Illumina HiSeq 2500 sequenced the libraries paired-end 2 x 150 bp. To increase sequence diversity, roughly 23-30% phiX was spiked into each library pool. In the source study's methods: The UMI-based MiGEC pipeline processed quality-filtered reads and removed over 80% of raw TCR sequences during error correction. IMGT germline references were used for alignment of VDJ genes, and clonotypes were defined by a unique CDR3 amino acid sequence together with V-J genes. Clonal expansion, Shannon diversity and CDR3 relatedness were evaluated with VDJtools (CalcPairwiseDistances, ClusterSamples), while phylogenetic trees were built in CLCbio workbench. Using coefficient-of-variation modelling across technical triplicates, the study counted a clone as expanded if it had at least 8 unique UMIs. Clones were called with MiXCR by TCRdb after fastp trimmed the public reads at Q25, and only in-frame beta chains were retained. Records with the same CDR3 protein are collapsed into one entry carrying the most frequent genes and DNA. These V and J calls rely on TCRdb rather than the paper's analysis. In this sample the table shows roughly 67,000 distinct CDR3 sequences, 3.5% to 4.5% of which occur a single time. Clones ranked in the top ten supply roughly 2.5% of the sample.

Libraries from unsorted PBMCs were made from 2 million PBMCs kept in RNAlater at -80 degrees C until RNA extraction. Multiple sclerosis patients were enrolled in a US clinical protocol evaluating disease progression by magnetic resonance imaging. Peripheral blood underwent Ficoll-Hypaque density gradient centrifugation to isolate PBMCs, which were then cryopreserved in liquid nitrogen. What the study reported, not specific to this receptor: No identical CDR3 amino acid sequences were shared among expanded clones across subjects, suggesting private TCR-beta repertoires in all groups. TCR clonal expansion was highest in HAM/TSP patients and lowest in MS patients, with MS patients falling below even healthy controls. Repertoires from 18 of 34 MS patients were grouped by phylogenetic analysis into a cluster of related CDR3 sequences, suggesting a possible repertoire-level signature. The MS cluster showed no association with clinical or MRI features, and the authors stated that larger cohorts are needed.

The TCR originated in a man in his forties or fifties with multiple sclerosis. The chain is encoded by TRBV5-1 joined to TRBJ2-7; a tentative D match to TRBD2 spans 5 bases. Material for sequencing was PBMCs. The CDR3 is CASSLGGIYEQYF. Here is the DNA: TGCGCCAGCAGCTTGGGAGGGATCTACGAGCAGTACTTC.